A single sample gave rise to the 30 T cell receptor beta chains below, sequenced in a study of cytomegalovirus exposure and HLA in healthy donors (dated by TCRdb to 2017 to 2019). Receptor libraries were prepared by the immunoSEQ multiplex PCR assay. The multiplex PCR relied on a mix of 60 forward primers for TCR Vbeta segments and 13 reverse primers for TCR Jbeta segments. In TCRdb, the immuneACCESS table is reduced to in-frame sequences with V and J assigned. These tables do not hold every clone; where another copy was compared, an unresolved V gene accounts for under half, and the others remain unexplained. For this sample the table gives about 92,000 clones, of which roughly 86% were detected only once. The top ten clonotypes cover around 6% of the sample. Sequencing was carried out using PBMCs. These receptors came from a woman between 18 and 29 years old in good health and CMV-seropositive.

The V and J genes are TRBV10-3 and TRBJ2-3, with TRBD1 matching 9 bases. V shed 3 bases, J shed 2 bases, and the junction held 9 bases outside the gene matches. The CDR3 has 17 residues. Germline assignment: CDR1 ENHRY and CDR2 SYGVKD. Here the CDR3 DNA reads TGTGCCATCAGTGACCCCCTGGGGACAGGGATCACAGATACGCAGTATTTT. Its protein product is CAISDPLGTGITDTQYF.

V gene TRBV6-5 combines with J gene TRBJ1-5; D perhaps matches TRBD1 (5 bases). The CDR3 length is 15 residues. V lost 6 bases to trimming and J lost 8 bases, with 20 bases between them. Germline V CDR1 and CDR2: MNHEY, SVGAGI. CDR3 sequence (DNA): TGTGCCAGCAGCCCCCTCCCCGGGACTGGGAAGCCCCAGCATTTT. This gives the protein CASSPLPGTGKPQHF.

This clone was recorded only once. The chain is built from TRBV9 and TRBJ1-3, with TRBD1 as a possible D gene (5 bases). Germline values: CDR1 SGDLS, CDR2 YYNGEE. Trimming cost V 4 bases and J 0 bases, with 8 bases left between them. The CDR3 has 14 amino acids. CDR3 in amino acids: CASSPGDSGNTIYF. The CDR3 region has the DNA TGTGCCAGCAGCCCGGGGGACTCTGGAAACACCATATATTTT.

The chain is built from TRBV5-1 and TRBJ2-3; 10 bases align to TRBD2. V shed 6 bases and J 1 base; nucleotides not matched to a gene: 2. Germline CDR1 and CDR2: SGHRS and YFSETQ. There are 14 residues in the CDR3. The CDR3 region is CASKGTSGTDTQYF. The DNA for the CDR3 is TGCGCCAGCAAAGGGACTAGCGGCACAGATACGCAGTATTTT.

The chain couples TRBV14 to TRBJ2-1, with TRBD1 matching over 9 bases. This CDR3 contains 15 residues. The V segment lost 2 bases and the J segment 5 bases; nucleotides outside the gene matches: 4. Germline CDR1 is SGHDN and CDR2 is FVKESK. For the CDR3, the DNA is TGTGCCAGCAGCCAATGGGGACAGGGCCACAATGAGCAGTTCTTC. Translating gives CASSQWGQGHNEQFF.

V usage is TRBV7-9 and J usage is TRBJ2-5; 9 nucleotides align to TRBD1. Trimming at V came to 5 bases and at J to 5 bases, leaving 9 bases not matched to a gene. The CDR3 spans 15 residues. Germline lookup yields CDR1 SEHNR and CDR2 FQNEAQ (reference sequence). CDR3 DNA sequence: TGTGCCAGCAGCCCAACAGGGGGCGCGGTGGAGACCCAGTACTTC. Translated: CASSPTGGAVETQYF.

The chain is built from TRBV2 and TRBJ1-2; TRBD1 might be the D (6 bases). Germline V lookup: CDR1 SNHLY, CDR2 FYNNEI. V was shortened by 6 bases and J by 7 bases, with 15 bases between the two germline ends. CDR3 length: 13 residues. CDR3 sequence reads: CASRPQGGVGYTF. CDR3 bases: TGTGCCAGCAGGCCACAGGGAGGGGTTGGCTACACCTTC.

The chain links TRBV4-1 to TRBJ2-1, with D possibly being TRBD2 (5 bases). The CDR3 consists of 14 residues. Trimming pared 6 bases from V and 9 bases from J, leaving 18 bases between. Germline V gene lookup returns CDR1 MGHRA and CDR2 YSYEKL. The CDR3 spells CASRQSFGEGEQFF. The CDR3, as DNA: TGCGCCAGCAGGCAATCGTTCGGGGAAGGTGAGCAGTTCTTC.

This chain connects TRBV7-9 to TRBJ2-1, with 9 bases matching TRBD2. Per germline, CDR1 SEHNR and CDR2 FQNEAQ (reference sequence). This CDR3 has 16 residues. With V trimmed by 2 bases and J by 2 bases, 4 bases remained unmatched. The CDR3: CASSLRASGAYNEQFF. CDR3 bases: TGTGCCAGCAGCTTAAGGGCTAGCGGGGCCTACAATGAGCAGTTCTTC. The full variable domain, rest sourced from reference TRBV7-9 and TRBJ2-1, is DTGVSQNPRHKITKRGQNVTFRCDPISEHNRLYWYRQTLGQGPEFLTYFQNEAQLEKSRLLSDRFSAERPKGSFSTLEIQRTEQGDSAMYLCASSLRASGAYNEQFFGPGTRLTVL.

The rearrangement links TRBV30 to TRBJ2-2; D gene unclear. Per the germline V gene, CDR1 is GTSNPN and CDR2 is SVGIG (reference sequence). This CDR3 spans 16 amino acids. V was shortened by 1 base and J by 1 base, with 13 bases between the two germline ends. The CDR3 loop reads CAWSGVYGKNTGELFF. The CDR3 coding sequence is TGTGCCTGGAGTGGTGTATATGGCAAGAACACCGGGGAGCTGTTTTTT.

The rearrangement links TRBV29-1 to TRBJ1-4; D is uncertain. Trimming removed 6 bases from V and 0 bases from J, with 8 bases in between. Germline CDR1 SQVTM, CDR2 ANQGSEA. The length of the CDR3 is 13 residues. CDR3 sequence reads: CSVTVPTNEKLFF. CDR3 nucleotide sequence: TGCAGCGTCACGGTCCCAACTAATGAAAAACTGTTTTTT.

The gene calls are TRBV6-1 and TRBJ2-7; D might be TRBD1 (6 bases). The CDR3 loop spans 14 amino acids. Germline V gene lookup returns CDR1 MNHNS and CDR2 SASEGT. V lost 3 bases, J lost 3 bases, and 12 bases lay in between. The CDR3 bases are TGTGCCAGCAGTGACAGGGGTTGGGGCTACGAGCAGTACTTC. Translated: CASSDRGWGYEQYF.

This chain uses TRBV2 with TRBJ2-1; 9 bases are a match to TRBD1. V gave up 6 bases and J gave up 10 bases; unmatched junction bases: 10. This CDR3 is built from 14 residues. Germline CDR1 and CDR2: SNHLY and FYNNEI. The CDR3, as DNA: TGTGCCAGCAGAGGCCGGGACAGGGTAGGGGAGCAGTTCTTC. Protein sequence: CASRGRDRVGEQFF.

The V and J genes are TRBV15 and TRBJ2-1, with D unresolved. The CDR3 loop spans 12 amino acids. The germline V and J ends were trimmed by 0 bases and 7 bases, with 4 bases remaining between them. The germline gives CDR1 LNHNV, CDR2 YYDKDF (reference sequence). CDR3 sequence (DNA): TGTGCCACCAGCAGAGATCGTAATGAGCAGTTCTTC. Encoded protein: CATSRDRNEQFF.

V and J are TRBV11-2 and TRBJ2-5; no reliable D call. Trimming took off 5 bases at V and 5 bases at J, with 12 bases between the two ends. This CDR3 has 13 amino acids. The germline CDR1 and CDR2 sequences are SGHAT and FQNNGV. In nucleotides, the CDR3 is TGTGCCAGCAGCCCCCCCGAGGAGGAGACCCAGTACTTC. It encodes CASSPPEEETQYF. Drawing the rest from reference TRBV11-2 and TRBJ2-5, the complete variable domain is EAGVAQSPRYKIIEKRQSVAFWCNPISGHATLYWYQQILGQGPKLLIQFQNNGVVDDSQLPKDRFSAERLKGVDSTLKIQPAKLEDSAVYLCASSPPEEETQYFGPGTRLLVL.

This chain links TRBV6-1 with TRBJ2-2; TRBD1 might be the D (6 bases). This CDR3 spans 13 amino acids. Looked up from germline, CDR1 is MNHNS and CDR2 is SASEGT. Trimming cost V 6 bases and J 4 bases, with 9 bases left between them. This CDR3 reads CASSQQGTGELFF. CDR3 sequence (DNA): TGTGCCAGCAGCCAACAGGGCACCGGGGAGCTGTTTTTT.

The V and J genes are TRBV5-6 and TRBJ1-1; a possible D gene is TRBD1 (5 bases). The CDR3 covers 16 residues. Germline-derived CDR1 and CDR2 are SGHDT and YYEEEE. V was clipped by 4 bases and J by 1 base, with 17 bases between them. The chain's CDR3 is CASSDYPGLPNTEAFF. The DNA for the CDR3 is TGTGCCAGCAGCGACTACCCGGGACTCCCGAACACTGAAGCTTTCTTT.

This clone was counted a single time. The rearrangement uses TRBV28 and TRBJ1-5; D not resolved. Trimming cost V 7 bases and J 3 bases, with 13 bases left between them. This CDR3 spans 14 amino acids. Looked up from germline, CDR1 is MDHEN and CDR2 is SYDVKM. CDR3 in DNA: TGTGCCAGCATGTCGGGAGGGAACAATCAGCCCCAGCATTTT. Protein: CASMSGGNNQPQHF.

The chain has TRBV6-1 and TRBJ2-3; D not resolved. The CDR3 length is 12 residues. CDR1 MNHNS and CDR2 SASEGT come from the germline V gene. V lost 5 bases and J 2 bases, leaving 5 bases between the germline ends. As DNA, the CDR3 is TGTGCCAGCAGTCTCCCCACAGATACGCAGTATTTT. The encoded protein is CASSLPTDTQYF.

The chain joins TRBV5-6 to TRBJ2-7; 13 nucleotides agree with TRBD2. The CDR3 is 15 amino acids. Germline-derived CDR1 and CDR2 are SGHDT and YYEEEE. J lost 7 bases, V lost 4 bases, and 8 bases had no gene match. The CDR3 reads CASSTGTSGALEQYF. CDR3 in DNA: TGTGCCAGCAGCACCGGGACTAGCGGGGCCCTGGAGCAGTACTTC.

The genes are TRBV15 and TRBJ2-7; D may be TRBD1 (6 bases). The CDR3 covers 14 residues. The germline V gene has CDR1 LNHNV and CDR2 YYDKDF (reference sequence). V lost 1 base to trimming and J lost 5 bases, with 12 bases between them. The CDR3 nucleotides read TGTGCCACCAGCAGAGGGGGGCAGGGCGACGAGCAGTACTTC. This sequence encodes CATSRGGQGDEQYF.

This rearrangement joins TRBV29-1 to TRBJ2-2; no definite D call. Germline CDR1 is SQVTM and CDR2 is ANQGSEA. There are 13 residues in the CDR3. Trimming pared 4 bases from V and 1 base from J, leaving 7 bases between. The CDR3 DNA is TGCAGCGTTGTGGGCCTGAACACCGGGGAGCTGTTTTTT. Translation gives CSVVGLNTGELFF.

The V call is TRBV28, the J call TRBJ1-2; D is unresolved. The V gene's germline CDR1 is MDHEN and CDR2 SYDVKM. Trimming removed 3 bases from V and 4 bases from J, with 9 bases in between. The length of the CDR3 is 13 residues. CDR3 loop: CASSFGELYGYTF. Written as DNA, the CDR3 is TGTGCCAGCAGTTTCGGGGAGCTCTATGGCTACACCTTC.

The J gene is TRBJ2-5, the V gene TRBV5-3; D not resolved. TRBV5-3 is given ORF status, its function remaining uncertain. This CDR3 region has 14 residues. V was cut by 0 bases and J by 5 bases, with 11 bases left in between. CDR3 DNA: TGTGCCAGAAGCTTGGCGAACATGTCCGAGACCCAGTACTTC. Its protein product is CARSLANMSETQYF.

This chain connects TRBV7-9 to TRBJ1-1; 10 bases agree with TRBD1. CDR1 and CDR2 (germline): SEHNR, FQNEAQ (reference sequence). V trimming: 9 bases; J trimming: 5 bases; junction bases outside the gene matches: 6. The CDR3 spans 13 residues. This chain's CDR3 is CASPGTGVTEAFF. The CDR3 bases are TGTGCCAGTCCCGGGACAGGGGTAACTGAAGCTTTCTTT.

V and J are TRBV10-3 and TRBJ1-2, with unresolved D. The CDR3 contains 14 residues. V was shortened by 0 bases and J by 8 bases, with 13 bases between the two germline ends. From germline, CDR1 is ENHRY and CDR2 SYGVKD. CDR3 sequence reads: CAISESPARQGYTF. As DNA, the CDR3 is TGTGCCATCAGTGAGTCCCCGGCTAGGCAGGGCTACACCTTC.

The CDR3 DNA follows: TGTGCCAGCAGTCCAGGGTACCAAGAGACCCAGTACTTC. Translated: CASSPGYQETQYF. The rearrangement joins TRBV27 to TRBJ2-5; a possible D gene is TRBD1 (5 bases). The V and J ends lost 5 bases and 0 bases respectively, with 7 bases between them. Germline lookup yields CDR1 MNHEY and CDR2 SMNVEV (reference sequence). This CDR3 contains 13 residues.

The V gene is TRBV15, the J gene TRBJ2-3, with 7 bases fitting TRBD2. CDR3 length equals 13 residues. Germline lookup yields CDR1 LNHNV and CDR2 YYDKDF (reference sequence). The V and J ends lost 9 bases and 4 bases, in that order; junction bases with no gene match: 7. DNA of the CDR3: TGTGCCACAGGGAGCGGGACGGCAGATACGCAGTATTTT. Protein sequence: CATGSGTADTQYF.

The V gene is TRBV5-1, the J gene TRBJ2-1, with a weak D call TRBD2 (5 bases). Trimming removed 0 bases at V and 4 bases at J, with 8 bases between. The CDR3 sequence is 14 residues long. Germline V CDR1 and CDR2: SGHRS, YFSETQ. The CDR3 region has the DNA TGCGCCAGCAGCTTGGGCGGGTCTTACAATGAGCAGTTCTTC. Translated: CASSLGGSYNEQFF.

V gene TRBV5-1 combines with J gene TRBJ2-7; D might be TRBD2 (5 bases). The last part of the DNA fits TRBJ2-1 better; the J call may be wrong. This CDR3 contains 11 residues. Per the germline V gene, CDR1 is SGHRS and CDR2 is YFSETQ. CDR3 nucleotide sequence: TGCGCCAGCAGTGAGGGATACGAGCAGTTCTTC. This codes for CASSEGYEQFF.